Listed below are T cell receptor beta chains from one sample, sequenced in a study of a mutant IDH1 vaccine in newly diagnosed glioma. These receptors have no known antigen. Profiling relied on immunoSEQ multiplex PCR, and the TCRdb table lists in-frame clones only, not all of them. This sample carries roughly 51,000 clones, 65% to 85% of them seen once, and the ten largest clones take roughly 6.8%. The sequencing here drew on PBMCs, taken from a glioma patient whose treatment included an IDH1 peptide vaccine. These TCRs come from a man aged 40-49 years with glioma. Each CDR3 is given with its conserved first and last residue. The D gene is left open where the match is weak. A clone size is listed for some rows: how often the clone was seen (once, few, many), or a class if it is expanded.

>TRBV19|NA|TRBJ1-5|NA
CASSPKTGGPNQLQHF
TGTGCCAGTAGTCCCAAAACCGGGGGGCCCAATCAGCTCCAGCATTTT
>TRBV7-8|NA|TRBJ1-6|NA
CASSARWDSPLHF
TGTGCCAGCAGCGCACGATGGGATTCACCCCTCCACTTT
>TRBV5-4|NA|TRBJ2-1|NA
CASSLAQAGNNEQFF
TGTGCCAGCAGCTTGGCCCAGGCTGGGAACAATGAGCAGTTCTTC
>TRBV25-1|NA|TRBJ1-2|NA
CASRGGYGYTF
TGTGCCAGCAGGGGGGGTTATGGCTACACCTTC
>TRBV5-1|few|TRBJ2-1|NA
CASSLGQPYNEQFF
TGCGCCAGCAGCTTGGGTCAGCCCTACAATGAGCAGTTCTTC
>TRBV30|NA|TRBJ1-3|NA
CAWRTEGNTIYF
TGTGCCTGGAGAACAGAGGGAAACACCATATATTTT
>TRBV13|NA|TRBJ2-3|NA
CASSAEGQGTDTQYF
TGTGCCAGCAGCGCCGAGGGGCAGGGTACAGATACGCAGTATTTT
>TRBV11-2|NA|TRBJ1-1|NA
CASSTRDYTEAFF
TGTGCCAGCAGCACCCGGGATTACACTGAAGCTTTCTTT
>TRBV10-3|NA|TRBJ2-7|NA
CAISALRAEQYF
TGTGCCATCAGTGCCCTGCGTGCCGAGCAGTACTTC
>TRBV13|NA|TRBJ2-7|NA
CASSLDRGQGEQYF
TGTGCCAGCAGCTTAGACAGAGGTCAAGGCGAGCAGTACTTC
>TRBV12-5|NA|TRBJ2-7|TRBD2
CASGRTSGAYSYEQYF
TGTGCTAGTGGTAGAACTAGCGGGGCTTACTCCTACGAGCAGTACTTC
>TRBV6-6|NA|TRBJ1-2|TRBD1
CASSDGQGVSNYGYTF
TGTGCCAGCAGCGATGGACAGGGCGTGTCTAACTATGGCTACACCTTC
>TRBV5-1|NA|TRBJ2-2|NA
CASSRNGQWNTGELFF
TGCGCCAGCAGCCGGAACGGACAGTGGAACACCGGGGAGCTGTTTTTT
>TRBV7-7|NA|TRBJ2-5|TRBD1
CASMGTGGETQYF
TGTGCTAGCATGGGTACAGGGGGCGAGACCCAGTACTTC
>TRBV9|NA|TRBJ2-5|NA
CASSVAGRNQETQYF
TGTGCCAGCAGCGTAGCGGGACGGAATCAAGAGACCCAGTACTTC
>TRBV7-8|NA|TRBJ2-5|TRBD2
CASSLGTNEETQYF
TGTGCCAGCAGCTTGGGGACTAATGAAGAGACCCAGTACTTC
>TRBV15|NA|TRBJ2-7|NA
CATSRSPGSYEQYF
TGTGCCACCAGCAGGTCTCCGGGCTCCTACGAGCAGTACTTC
>TRBV6-5|NA|TRBJ2-5|NA
CASSYSGQETQYF
TGTGCCAGCAGTTACTCGGGGCAAGAGACCCAGTACTTC
>TRBV6-4|NA|TRBJ2-3|NA
CASSEDGQGTQYF
TGTGCCAGCAGTGAGGACGGTCAGGGGACGCAGTATTTT
>TRBV13|NA|TRBJ1-2|NA
CASSLEVEEGYTF
TGTGCCAGCAGCTTAGAGGTGGAGGAAGGCTACACCTTC
>TRBV30|NA|TRBJ1-6|NA
CAWSVEKHRVSPLHF
TGTGCCTGGAGTGTGGAAAAACACAGGGTCTCACCCCTCCACTTT